This TCR beta chain was identified during a study of CD8 T cells in ankylosing spondylitis (dated by TCRdb to the late 2010s). For the wider study: The study profiled T cell receptor beta repertoires in healthy donors and ankylosing spondylitis patients to find disease-linked TCR variants. In total, the full study cohort was made up of over a hundred healthy donors and 20 to 25 ankylosing spondylitis patients. Peripheral blood samples were taken, and synovial fluid was additionally collected from ankylosing spondylitis patients. What the research found in general, with its limitations: Significant enrichment of the disease-linked clones was reported in matched synovial fluid samples from ankylosing spondylitis patients. Some TCR beta motif variants had previously been reported in synovial fluid and blood of reactive arthritis patients, which suggested common disease-initiation mechanisms. A TCR beta motif made up of under ten highly homologous amino acid variants appeared to be characteristic of blood from ankylosing spondylitis patients. A CD8+ phenotype was shown by the disease-linked clones, which were found at relatively low frequencies in peripheral blood.

Comments on this clonotype: Which antigen it targets is not known. No base quality information exists; no much larger clone differs at one position.

V is cut back by 10 bases and J by 8 bases, with 9 bases in the junction unmatched. Reading the germline V gene (reference sequence) gives CDR1 MNHNY and CDR2 SVGAGI. The CDR3 goes from the cysteine to the phenylalanine over 13 residues. The CDR3 DNA has 39 bases and is translated from base 1. TCRdb lists the instrument as Illumina HiSeq 2500. Quantitative 5'-RACE with molecular barcodes was the method used to prepare the TCR beta libraries. Turning to the authors' computational methods: To identify disease-linked TCR variants, a new computational method was used, one built on a probabilistic model of VDJ rearrangement. Clones were called with MiXCR by TCRdb after fastp trimmed the public reads at Q25, and only in-frame beta chains were retained. Rows with a matching CDR3 protein are joined into one entry that keeps the most common DNA and genes. The V and J calls were not made by the authors but by TCRdb's processing. Counted in this sample were under 450,000 distinct CDR3 sequences; more than 15% of them appeared once. Of the sample, 0.85% to 1.3% is held by the ten largest clones.

The clonotype comes from a male donor with ankylosing spondylitis. Recombination linked TRBV6-6 to TRBJ1-2; a stretch of 11 junction bases matches TRBD1. Material for sequencing was blood, either unsorted or a sorted T cell fraction (not recorded which). CDR3 reads: CATKRTGGRGYTF. The DNA reads TGTGCCACGAAAAGGACAGGGGGCCGGGGCTACACCTTC.